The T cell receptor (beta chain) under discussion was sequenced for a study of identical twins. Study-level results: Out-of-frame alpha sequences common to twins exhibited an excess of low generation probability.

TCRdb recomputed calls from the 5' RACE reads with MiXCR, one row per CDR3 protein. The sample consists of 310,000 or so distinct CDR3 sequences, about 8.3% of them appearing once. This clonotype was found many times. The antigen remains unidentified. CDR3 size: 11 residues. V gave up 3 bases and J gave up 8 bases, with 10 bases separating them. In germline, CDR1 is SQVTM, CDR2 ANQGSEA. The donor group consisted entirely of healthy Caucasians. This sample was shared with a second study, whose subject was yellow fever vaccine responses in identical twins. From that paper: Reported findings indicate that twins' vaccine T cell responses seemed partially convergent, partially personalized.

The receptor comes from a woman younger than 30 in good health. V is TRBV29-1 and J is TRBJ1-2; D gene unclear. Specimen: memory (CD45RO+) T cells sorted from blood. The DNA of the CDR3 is TGCAGCGTTGATGTGGAAGGAGGCTACACCTTC. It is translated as CSVDVEGGYTF.